Listed below are T cell receptor beta chains from one sample, sequenced in a study of control samples from healthy donors and cancer patients. Method: immunoSEQ multiplex PCR; TCRdb's copy keeps in-frame clones and lacks some. The sample carries 150,000 to 200,000 clones, 80% to 90% recorded once. Sequencing was performed on blood. These TCRs come from a man aged 25-45 years in good health. Both conserved end residues are part of each CDR3. The D gene is left open where the match is weak. Some rows mark clone size as missing; the rest say once, few, many or name a class of expanded clone.

>TRBV6-2/TRBV6-3|TRBD1|13|-|TRBJ1-5
TGTGCCAGCAGTTACTCGGGTCGAACAGGGGTCCATTTT
CASSYSGRTGVHF
>TRBV18|TRBD2|12|-|TRBJ2-1
TGTGCCAGCTCACCAGAGCGGGAAATTCAGTTCTTC
CASSPEREIQFF
>TRBV6-5|-|12|once|TRBJ1-2
TGTGCCACCGCAGGGGACAACTATGGCTACACCTTC
CATAGDNYGYTF
>TRBV12-3/TRBV12-4|-|12|-|TRBJ2-3
TGTGCCAGCATAGGAAGCACAGATACGCAGTATTTT
CASIGSTDTQYF
>TRBV11-2|-|12|-|TRBJ2-2
TGTGCCAGCACCTTAGGAGGAGGGACCCTGTTTTTT
CASTLGGGTLFF
>TRBV12-3/TRBV12-4|-|13|once|TRBJ1-1
TGTGCCAGCTCGGTGGACGACAACACTGAAGCTTTCTTT
CASSVDDNTEAFF
>TRBV4-1|TRBD2|16|once|TRBJ2-1
TGCGCCAGCAGCCTCCTAGCGGGAGACTCCTACAATGAGCAGTTCTTC
CASSLLAGDSYNEQFF
>TRBV7-2|-|16|once|TRBJ2-2
TGTGCCAGCAGCTTAGGGGGTAGCCGCGGCACCGGGGAGCTGTTTTTT
CASSLGGSRGTGELFF
>TRBV5-1|TRBD2|15|-|TRBJ2-1
TGCGCCAGCGGCAAACTAGCGGGAGATGTCAATGAGCAGTTCTTC
CASGKLAGDVNEQFF
>TRBV11-2|-|13|-|TRBJ2-3
TGTGCCAGCAGCTTAGATCTTTCTGATACGCAGTATTTT
CASSLDLSDTQYF
>TRBV29-1|TRBD2|14|-|TRBJ2-2
TGCAGCGTTAGCGGGGGATTAAACACCGGGGAGCTGTTTTTT
CSVSGGLNTGELFF
>TRBV29-1|-|13|-|TRBJ2-5
TGCAGCGTTGAAGGGACGGGTGAAGAGACCCAGTACTTC
CSVEGTGEETQYF
>TRBV7-8|-|14|-|TRBJ2-7
TGTGCCAGCAGCTCGCGGACGGTCCTCTACGAGCAGTACTTC
CASSSRTVLYEQYF
>TRBV5-1|TRBD2|15|-|TRBJ2-5
TGCGCCACCTCTTTCGGGACTAGCGAGGGGAAGACCCAGTACTTC
CATSFGTSEGKTQYF
>TRBV4-1|-|13|few|TRBJ1-1
TGCGCCAGCAACCAATATATCGGGACTCAAGCTTTCTTT
CASNQYIGTQAFF
>TRBV7-3|TRBD1|14|-|TRBJ1-1
TGTGCCAGCAGTCTTGGACAGGCGAACACTGAAGCTTTCTTT
CASSLGQANTEAFF
>TRBV7-2|-|14|-|TRBJ1-3
TGTGCCAGCAGTTCGTACGCGGGGGGAAACACCATATATTTT
CASSSYAGGNTIYF
>TRBV19|-|14|-|TRBJ1-5
TGTGCCAGTAGTTTTGGGCAGGGGCGTCAGCCCCAGCATTTT
CASSFGQGRQPQHF
>TRBV5-4|-|14|-|TRBJ2-7
-
CASSSSGLIYEQYF
>TRBV2|-|12|-|TRBJ1-2
TGTGCCAGCAGTGAGAGTCATTATGGCTACACCTTC
CASSESHYGYTF
>TRBV7-2|-|15|-|TRBJ1-1
TGTGCCAGCAGCTTAGAGAGGGCAGAGAATACTGAAGCTTTCTTT
CASSLERAENTEAFF
>TRBV27|-|17|-|TRBJ1-6
TGTGCCAGCAGTTACACGATTCCGAGCTCCTATAATTCACCCCTCCACTTT
CASSYTIPSSYNSPLHF
>TRBV4-1|-|15|-|TRBJ1-1
TGCGCCAGCAGCCATCTAAGGGGAAGGACGACTGAAGCTTTCTTT
CASSHLRGRTTEAFF
>TRBV28|-|12|-|TRBJ2-2
TGTGCCAGCAGTACAGCCGCCGGGGAGCTGTTTTTT
CASSTAAGELFF
>TRBV27|TRBD1|13|-|TRBJ2-2
TGTGCCAGCAATCCCAGGGGGTCCGGGGAGCTGTTTTTT
CASNPRGSGELFF
>TRBV6-5|-|14|-|TRBJ1-5
TGTGCCAGCTCCCTAGAGTTAGGCAATCAGCCCCAGCATTTT
CASSLELGNQPQHF
>TRBV3-1/TRBV3-2|TRBD2|16|once|TRBJ2-1
TGTGCCAGCAGCCTCGGGACTAGCGGGGGGCAGGGTGAGCAGTTCTTC
CASSLGTSGGQGEQFF
>TRBV4-1|-|17|-|TRBJ1-3
TGCGCCAGCAGCCAAGGGAGGGGACGGAGATCTGGAAACACCATATATTTT
CASSQGRGRRSGNTIYF
>TRBV29-1|TRBD1|13|-|TRBJ1-4
TGCAGCGTTGGAGCAGGGGGCAATGAAAAACTGTTTTTT
CSVGAGGNEKLFF
>TRBV4-1|-|17|few|TRBJ2-7
TGCGCCAGCAGCCAAGGTACCGCCCCCTTCAGCTCCTACGAGCAGTACTTC
CASSQGTAPFSSYEQYF
>TRBV27|-|13|-|TRBJ1-1
TGTGCCAGCAGCTTGACACGGGGCACTGAAGCTTTCTTT
CASSLTRGTEAFF
>TRBV4-3|TRBD1|15|-|TRBJ1-2
TGCGCCAGCAGCCAAGATTGGGGACAGGGAGAAGGCTACACCTTC
CASSQDWGQGEGYTF
>TRBV10-3|-|12|-|TRBJ1-1
TGTGCCATCAGCTGGGGAGGCACTGAAGCTTTCTTT
CAISWGGTEAFF
>TRBV7-8|TRBD1|13|-|TRBJ1-1
TGTGCCAGCAGCTTTGACAGGGTTTCTGAAGCTTTCTTT
CASSFDRVSEAFF
>TRBV30|TRBD2|14|-|TRBJ2-1
TGTGCCTGGAGTGTCGGAGCGGGAGTCAGGGAGCAGTTCTTC
CAWSVGAGVREQFF
>TRBV27|TRBD2|15|-|TRBJ2-1
TGTGCCAGCAGATTGGCTAGCGGGGGGGTCGGTGAGCAGTTCTTC
CASRLASGGVGEQFF
>TRBV27|-|17|-|TRBJ2-5
TGTGCCAGCAGTTTGGAGGGTCTGGGGGGATTACAAGAGACCCAGTACTTC
CASSLEGLGGLQETQYF
>TRBV12-3/TRBV12-4|-|13|-|TRBJ1-1
TGTGCCAGCAGTTTTATAGGGACCACTGAAGCTTTCTTT
CASSFIGTTEAFF
>TRBV19|-|14|-|TRBJ2-5
TGTGCCAGTAGTCTCTCGAGTTATTGGGGGACCCAGTACTTC
CASSLSSYWGTQYF
>TRBV2|-|16|-|TRBJ1-1
TGTGCCAGCAGTGAAGCGCTTCGGGGGGGTAGTAGAAGAGCTTTCTTT
CASSEALRGGSRRAFF
>TRBV28|-|12|-|TRBJ2-7
TGTGCCAGCAGTACACGGAGGTACGAGCAGTACTTC
CASSTRRYEQYF
>TRBV2|-|12|-|TRBJ1-4
TGTGCCAGCAGTGAAGGGAACGAAAAACTGTTTTTT
CASSEGNEKLFF
>TRBV11-3|TRBD2|18|-|TRBJ2-1
TGTGCCAGCAGCTTAGCATCGGCTAGCGGGAGGGCTGGGAATGAGCAGTTCTTC
CASSLASASGRAGNEQFF
>TRBV6-2/TRBV6-3|-|12|-|TRBJ1-2
TGTGCCAGCAGTTACCCCGGACAGACTTACACCTTC
CASSYPGQTYTF
>TRBV5-5|TRBD1|13|-|TRBJ1-2
TGTGCCAGCAGCGGGGACAGCTACTATGGCTACACCTTC
CASSGDSYYGYTF
>TRBV27|-|14|-|TRBJ2-7
TGTGCCAGCAGTTTAACAGGGAGCTCCTACGAGCAGTACTTC
CASSLTGSSYEQYF
>TRBV4-3|-|13|-|TRBJ1-1
TGCGCCAGCACTCGTAGTAAGGACACTGAAGCTTTCTTT
CASTRSKDTEAFF
>TRBV6-5|-|14|-|TRBJ1-4
TGTGCCAGTACTACCGGGACAACTAATGAAAAACTGTTTTTT
CASTTGTTNEKLFF
>TRBV5-1|TRBD2|16|-|TRBJ2-5
TGCGCCAGCAGCCCCGGGACTAGCGGGGGGCAAGAGACCCAGTACTTC
CASSPGTSGGQETQYF
>TRBV6-2/TRBV6-3|TRBD2|14|-|TRBJ2-1
TGTGCCAGCAGTTACGGGACTAGCGGGAATGAGCAGTTCTTC
CASSYGTSGNEQFF
>TRBV3-1/TRBV3-2|TRBD1|17|-|TRBJ1-5
TGTGCCAGCAGCCAGGACGAACGACAGGGGAGGAATCAGCCCCAGCATTTT
CASSQDERQGRNQPQHF
>TRBV5-4|TRBD2|17|-|TRBJ2-2
TGTGCCAGCAGCTTGGGGGCGACTAGCGGGGAGACCGGGGAGCTGTTTTTT
CASSLGATSGETGELFF
>TRBV11-2|-|13|-|TRBJ2-5
TGTGCCAGCAGCTTTTCGGACACGAAGACCCAGTACTTC
CASSFSDTKTQYF
>TRBV28|TRBD1|13|-|TRBJ2-7
TGTGCCAGCAGTGGGGGACAGGGCTACGAGCAGTACTTC
CASSGGQGYEQYF
>TRBV18|TRBD1|15|-|TRBJ2-7
TGTGCCAGCTCGTACCGGGACAGACAAAGGGTCGAGCAGTACTTC
CASSYRDRQRVEQYF
>TRBV18|-|13|-|TRBJ2-3
TGTGCCAGCTCACTGGGCCCCACAGATACGCAGTATTTT
CASSLGPTDTQYF
>TRBV6-1|-|14|once|TRBJ1-4
TGTGCCAGCAGTGAAGGACAGGAAAATGAAAAACTGTTTTTT
CASSEGQENEKLFF
>TRBV9|-|12|once|TRBJ1-3
TGTGCCTCACAAAAGGAGGGAAACACCATATATTTT
CASQKEGNTIYF
>TRBV18|-|16|-|TRBJ1-1
TGTGCCAGCTCACCCAAGGCACAGAACCTGAACACTGAAGCTTTCTTT
CASSPKAQNLNTEAFF
>TRBV5-6|-|16|-|TRBJ1-1
TGTGCCAGCAGCCGATTAGGGAGGGAAGGTAGAACTGAAGCTTTCTTT
CASSRLGREGRTEAFF